This T cell receptor (beta chain) was found in a study of blood T cell repertoires in COVID-19. Overall study: Acute-phase and convalescent COVID-19 samples originated in the United States, Italy and Spain.

The method was immunoSEQ multiplex PCR; TCRdb's version includes in-frame clones alone and lacks a portion of them. The table includes 340,000 or so clones, 80% to 90% detected once. The CDR3 spans 14 residues. V lost 0 bases and J lost 8, with 11 bases in between. CDR1 is MNHEY, CDR2 SVGAGI, per germline. This TCR was sampled from a man aged 45-65 years with active or convalescent COVID-19. The chain is built from TRBV6-5 and TRBJ2-1; D possibly corresponds to TRBD2 (5 bases). Material: peripheral blood. The CDR3 reads CASSYSTGNHEQFF. As DNA, the CDR3 is TGTGCCAGCAGTTACTCAACGGGGAATCATGAGCAGTTCTTC.